Sequencing of this TCR beta chain was carried out in a study of cytomegalovirus exposure and HLA in healthy donors. Germline V gene sequence: CDR1 MNHEY, CDR2 SVGAGI. The CDR3 is 16 residues long. V dropped 0 bases and J dropped 4; count of bases not matched to a gene: 8. Primers included in the PCR were 60 Vbeta and 13 Jbeta primers. Clones were sequenced by immunoSEQ multiplex PCR, and TCRdb holds only the in-frame ones, with some missing. Of 150,000 to 200,000 clones in the sample, around three quarters were seen once. This sequence originates from a man aged 35 to 55 in good health and CMV-seropositive. Sequencing used PBMCs. This chain uses TRBV6-5 with TRBJ2-7; 8 bases agree with TRBD1. The CDR3 DNA follows: TGTGCCAGCAGTTACTCGGGCGGGACAGGCATGTACGAGCAGTACTTC. This sequence encodes CASSYSGGTGMYEQYF.